The T cell receptor (beta chain) described here comes from a study of identifying expanded T cells in peripheral blood. The CDR3 totals 17 residues. The germline V gene encodes CDR1 SEHNR and CDR2 FQNEAQ (reference sequence). The ends lost 0 bases at V and 1 base at J; junction bases unmatched: 3. No infections or other immune events were documented during collection. Overall study results and limits: Variance in clone template counts between approximately 2-week samples significantly increased with total template count across all healthy donors. Over approximately two and four weeks, about 15 and 19 clones changed, versus approximately 1.1 between replicates.

As to this clone: As yet, its antigen is unknown.

TCRdb keeps only in-frame clones here, not all; method: immunoSEQ multiplex PCR. The sample has 90,000 to 100,000 clones; approximately 86% are singletons. Sequenced sample: blood. This sequence joins TRBV7-9 and TRBJ2-1; 10 nucleotides align to TRBD2. The sequence was obtained from a person between 18 and 75 years old in good health. This CDR3 reads CASSLAASGGSYNEQFF. CDR3 nucleotides: TGTGCCAGCAGCTTAGCGGCTAGCGGGGGTTCCTACAATGAGCAGTTCTTC. Full variable domain (outside the CDR3, taken from reference TRBV7-9 and TRBJ2-1): DTGVSQNPRHKITKRGQNVTFRCDPISEHNRLYWYRQTLGQGPEFLTYFQNEAQLEKSRLLSDRFSAERPKGSFSTLEIQRTEQGDSAMYLCASSLAASGGSYNEQFFGPGTRLTVL.